These 11 T cell receptor beta chains share one sample of origin, sequenced in a study of T cells after somatic rescue of genetic block. Generated by immunoSEQ multiplex PCR, the TCRdb table keeps only in-frame clones and is missing some. The sample includes roughly 110,000 clones, over 80% of them seen just once. Sequenced input: peripheral blood mononuclear cells (PBMCs). The receptors come from a woman aged 18-35 years.

This sequence joins TRBV20-1 and TRBJ1-1; D uncertain. The CDR3 length is 10 residues. CDR1 and CDR2 from the germline V gene are DFQATT and SNEGSKA (reference sequence). Deletions cut 5 bases from V and 11 bases from J, with 12 bases between. The CDR3 DNA follows: TGCAGTGCTCGGGTACAAGCCGCTTTCTTT. It encodes CSARVQAAFF.

A remark on this clone: At the DNA level, this CDR3 is encoded by other sequences in the same sample as well. CDR3 amino acids: CASSQDRGSYGYTF. CDR3 in DNA: TGCGCCAGCAGCCAGGACAGGGGTTCCTATGGCTACACCTTC. The chain carries TRBV4-3 and TRBJ1-2; 9 bases are a match to TRBD1. Germline assignment: CDR1 LGHNA and CDR2 YSLEER. V was clipped by 3 bases and J by 4 bases; unmatched bases: 3. There are 14 residues in the CDR3.

The chain employs TRBV7-2 and TRBJ1-6; D gene ambiguous. The CDR3 extends over 15 amino acids. Trimming removed 5 bases at V and 6 bases at J, with 14 bases between. The V gene's germline CDR1 is SGHTA and CDR2 FQGNSA. The CDR3 DNA is TGTGCCAGCAGCCCCGGAGGGATTGGTAATTCACCCCTCCACTTT. Translating gives CASSPGGIGNSPLHF.

V is TRBV7-2 and J is TRBJ2-3; 8 bases align to TRBD1. This CDR3 has 14 residues. Germline CDR1 SGHTA, CDR2 FQGNSA. Trimming removed 4 bases from V and 11 bases from J; junction bases left unmatched: 11. The CDR3 DNA sequence: TGTGCCAGCAGCTCGGACCGCTCAACAGGGGGGCAGTATTTT. Protein product: CASSSDRSTGGQYF.

The chain links TRBV9 to TRBJ2-7, with D possibly being TRBD1 (5 bases). CDR3 size: 15 residues. V shed 0 bases and J shed 1 base, with 11 bases lying between them. Germline CDR1 and CDR2: SGDLS and YYNGEE. CDR3 DNA sequence: TGTGCCAGCAGCGTAGGGTGGGGCCCATCCTACGAGCAGTACTTC. Its protein is CASSVGWGPSYEQYF.

The chain recombines TRBV19 with TRBJ2-3, with 8 positions matching TRBD2. Germline loops: CDR1 LNHDA, CDR2 SQIVND (reference sequence). The V and J ends lost 7 bases and 9 bases, in that order; junction bases with no gene match: 3. This CDR3 comprises 11 residues. The CDR3 sequence is CASISGVTQYF. The DNA for the CDR3 is TGTGCCAGTATTAGCGGGGTGACGCAGTATTTT.

The rearrangement uses TRBV27 and TRBJ1-2, with 8 bases lining up with TRBD1. V lost 6 bases, J lost 7 bases, and 10 bases stayed unmatched. The CDR3 covers 14 residues. Per the germline V gene, CDR1 is MNHEY and CDR2 is SMNVEV (reference sequence). Here the CDR3 DNA reads TGTGCCAGCAGGAGTATCGGGACAGGTCTTGGCTACACCTTC. This sequence encodes CASRSIGTGLGYTF.

This clone was observed a single time. The chain recombines TRBV5-5 with TRBJ2-7, with no clear D. The germline V gene encodes CDR1 SGHKS and CDR2 YYEKEE (reference sequence). V was pared by 1 base and J by 7 bases, with 12 bases between. The CDR3 is 13 residues long. In DNA, the CDR3 is TGTGCCAGCAGCTTGTCTCGGGTTTTGGAGCAGTACTTC. This gives the protein CASSLSRVLEQYF.

The chain has TRBV7-3 and TRBJ1-2, with a tentative D call TRBD1 (5 bases). Germline V gene lookup returns CDR1 SGHTA and CDR2 FQGTGA. The CDR3 is made up of 17 amino acids. Between the trimmed V and J ends, which lost 5 bases and 2 bases, there was a span of 21 bases. For the CDR3, the DNA is TGTGCCAGCAGCAAGACCCCGGCCAGGGCATTAAACTATGGCTACACCTTC. Its protein product is CASSKTPARALNYGYTF. Full variable domain (remainder filled in from reference TRBV7-3 and TRBJ1-2): GAGVSQTPSNKVTEKGKYVELRCDPISGHTALYWYRQSLGQGPEFLIYFQGTGAADDSGLPNDRFFAVRPEGSVSTLKIQRTERGDSAVYLCASSKTPARALNYGYTFGSGTRLTVV.

This chain joins TRBV30 and TRBJ2-7, with D unresolved. The V end lost 5 bases, the J end lost 5 bases, and 13 bases lay between the germline ends. Germline V gene data show CDR1 as GTSNPN and CDR2 as SVGIG (reference sequence). This CDR3 is built from 12 residues. This CDR3 is CAWSVPSDEQYF. The CDR3 DNA follows: TGTGCCTGGTCAGTTCCAAGCGACGAGCAGTACTTC.

This chain connects TRBV7-2 to TRBJ2-5; 8 nucleotides align to TRBD1. This CDR3 comprises 13 residues. Unmatched junction bases numbered 4, after V lost 6 bases and J lost 4 bases. In germline, CDR1 is SGHTA, CDR2 FQGNSA. CDR3 nucleotides: TGTGCCAGCAGAGCAACAGGGGGAGAGACCCAGTACTTC. This gives the protein CASRATGGETQYF.